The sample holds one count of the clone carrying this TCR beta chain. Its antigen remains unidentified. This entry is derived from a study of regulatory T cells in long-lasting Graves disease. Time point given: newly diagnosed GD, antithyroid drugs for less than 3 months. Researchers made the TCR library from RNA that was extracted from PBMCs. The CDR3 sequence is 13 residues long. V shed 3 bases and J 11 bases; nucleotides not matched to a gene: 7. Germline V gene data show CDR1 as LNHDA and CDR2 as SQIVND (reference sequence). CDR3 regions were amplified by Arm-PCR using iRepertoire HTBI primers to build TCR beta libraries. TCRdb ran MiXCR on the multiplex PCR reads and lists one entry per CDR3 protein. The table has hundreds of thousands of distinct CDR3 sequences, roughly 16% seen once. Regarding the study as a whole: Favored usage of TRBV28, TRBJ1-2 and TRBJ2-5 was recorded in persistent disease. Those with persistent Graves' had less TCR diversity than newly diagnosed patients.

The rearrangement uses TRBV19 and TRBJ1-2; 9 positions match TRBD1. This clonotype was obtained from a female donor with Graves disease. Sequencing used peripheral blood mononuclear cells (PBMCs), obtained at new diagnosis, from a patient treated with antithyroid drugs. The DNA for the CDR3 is TGTGCCAGTAGTATCTCAACAGGGGGCGCGTACACCTTC. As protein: CASSISTGGAYTF.